This T cell receptor (beta chain) was obtained from a study of cytomegalovirus exposure and HLA in healthy donors. Overall study findings and caveats: Later on, a genetic analysis was performed. It linked a missense variant in DCLRE1C with V- and J-gene trimming of TCR beta.

To note about this clone: Its antigen is not identified.

CDR1 and CDR2 (germline): LNHNV, YYDKDF (reference sequence). The CDR3 contains 16 residues. V lost 1 base to trimming and J lost 5 bases, with 15 bases between them. Vbeta (60) and Jbeta (13) primers were used in the PCR. Using immunoSEQ multiplex PCR, the repertoire was profiled, and TCRdb retains in-frame clones only, with some absent. The table records about 190,000 clones, approximately 88% of them present only once. The gene calls are TRBV15 and TRBJ2-4; weak D call: TRBD1 (6 bases). The origin of this receptor is a woman in her fifties or sixties in good health and CMV-seropositive. The sample consisted of PBMCs. CDR3 coding DNA: TGTGCCACCAGCAGAGTCATGGGGGCAGGGGAAAACATTCAGTACTTC. Translated: CATSRVMGAGENIQYF.